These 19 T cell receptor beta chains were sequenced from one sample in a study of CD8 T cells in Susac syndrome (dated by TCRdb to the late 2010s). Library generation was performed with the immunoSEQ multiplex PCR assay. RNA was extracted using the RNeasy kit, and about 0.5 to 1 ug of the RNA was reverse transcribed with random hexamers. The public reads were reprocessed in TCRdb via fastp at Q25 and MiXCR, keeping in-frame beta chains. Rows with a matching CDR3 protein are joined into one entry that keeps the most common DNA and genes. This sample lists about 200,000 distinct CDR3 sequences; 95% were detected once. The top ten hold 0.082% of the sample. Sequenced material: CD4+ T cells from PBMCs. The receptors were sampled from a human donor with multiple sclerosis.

Here the CDR3 reads CASSLGTAPLYEQYF. The CDR3 DNA reads as TGCGCCAGCAGCCTGGGAACAGCTCCCCTCTACGAGCAGTACTTC. The chain links TRBV5-1 to TRBJ2-7; D is unresolved. The CDR3 totals 15 residues. The germline V gene has CDR1 SGHRS and CDR2 YFSETQ. V dropped 4 bases and J dropped 3 bases, with 17 bases sitting between them.

For the CDR3, the DNA is TGTGCCAGCAGCTTCCCAGCGGGCCGTAGCTCCTACAATGAGCAGTTCTTC. It specifies CASSFPAGRSSYNEQFF. The chain has TRBV7-9 and TRBJ2-1; a weak D match, TRBD2 (6 bases). The CDR3 is 17 residues long. The germline V gene encodes CDR1 SEHNR and CDR2 FQNEAQ (reference sequence). V lost 3 bases, J lost 0 bases, and 15 bases lay in between.

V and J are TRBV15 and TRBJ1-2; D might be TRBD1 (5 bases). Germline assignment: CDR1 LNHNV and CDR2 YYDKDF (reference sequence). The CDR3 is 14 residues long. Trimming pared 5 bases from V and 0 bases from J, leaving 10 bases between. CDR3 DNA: TGTGCCACCAGCCTAGCAGGGTCTAACTATGGCTACACCTTC. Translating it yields CATSLAGSNYGYTF.

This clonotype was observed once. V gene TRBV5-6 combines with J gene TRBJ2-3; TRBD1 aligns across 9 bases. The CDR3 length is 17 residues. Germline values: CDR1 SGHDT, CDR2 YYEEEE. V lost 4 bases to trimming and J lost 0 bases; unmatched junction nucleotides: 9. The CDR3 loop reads CASSRTLGQGSTDTQYF. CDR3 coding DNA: TGTGCCAGCAGCCGAACCCTGGGACAGGGAAGCACAGATACGCAGTATTTT. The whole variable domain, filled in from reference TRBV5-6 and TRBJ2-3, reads DAGVTQSPTHLIKTRGQQVTLRCSPKSGHDTVSWYQQALGQGPQFIFQYYEEEERQRGNFPDRFSGHQFPNYSSELNVNALLLGDSALYLCASSRTLGQGSTDTQYFGPGTRLTVL.

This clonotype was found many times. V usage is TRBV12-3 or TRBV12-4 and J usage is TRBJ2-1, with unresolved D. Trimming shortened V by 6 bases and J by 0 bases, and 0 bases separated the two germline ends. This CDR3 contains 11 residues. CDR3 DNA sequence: TGTGCCAGCAGCTCCTACAATGAGCAGTTCTTC. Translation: CASSSYNEQFF.

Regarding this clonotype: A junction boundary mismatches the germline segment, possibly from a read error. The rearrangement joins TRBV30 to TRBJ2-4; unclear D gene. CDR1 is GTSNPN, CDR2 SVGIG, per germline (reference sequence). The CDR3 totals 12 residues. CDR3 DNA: TGTGCCTGGAGTGCTTCCCGCGCCCGGTTGTGCTTC. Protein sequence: CAWSASRARLCF.

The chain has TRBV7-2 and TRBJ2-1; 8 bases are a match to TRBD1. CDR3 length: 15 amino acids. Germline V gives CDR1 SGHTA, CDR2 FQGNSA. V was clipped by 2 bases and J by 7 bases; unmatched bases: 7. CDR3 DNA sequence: TGTGCCAGCAGCTTACCCGGACAGGGTAGGAATGAGCAGTTCTTC. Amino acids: CASSLPGQGRNEQFF.

The CDR3 DNA sequence: TGTGCCAGCAGCCCGACGGCCCGGGGCTACACCTTC. This gives the protein CASSPTARGYTF. The rearrangement links TRBV9 to TRBJ1-2; D remains unclear. The CDR3 length is 12 residues. V was trimmed by 4 bases and J by 8 bases, leaving 12 bases between them. Germline V gives CDR1 SGDLS, CDR2 YYNGEE.

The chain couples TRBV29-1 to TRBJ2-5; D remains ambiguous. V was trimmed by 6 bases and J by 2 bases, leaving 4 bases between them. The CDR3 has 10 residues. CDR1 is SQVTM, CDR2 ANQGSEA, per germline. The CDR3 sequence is CSVKQETQYF. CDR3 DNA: TGCAGCGTCAAGCAAGAGACCCAGTACTTC. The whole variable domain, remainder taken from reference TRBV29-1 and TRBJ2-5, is SAVISQKPSRDICQRGTSLTIQCQVDSQVTMMFWYRQQPGQSLTLIATANQGSEATYESGFVIDKFPISRPNLTFSTLTVSNMSPEDSSIYLCSVKQETQYFGPGTRLLVL.

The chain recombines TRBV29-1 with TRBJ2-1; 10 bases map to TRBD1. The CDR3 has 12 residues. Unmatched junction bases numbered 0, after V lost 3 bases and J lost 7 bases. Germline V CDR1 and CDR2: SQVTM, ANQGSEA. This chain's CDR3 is CSVEGQGNEQFF. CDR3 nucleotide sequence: TGCAGCGTTGAGGGACAGGGGAATGAGCAGTTCTTC.

The CDR3 protein is CASSLVGDEQYV. CDR3 sequence (DNA): TGTGCCAGCAGCTTAGTTGGGGACGAGCAGTACGTC. J is TRBJ2-7 and V is TRBV7-9, with D hard to call. Germline CDR1 and CDR2: SEHNR and FQNEAQ (reference sequence). The CDR3 sequence is 12 residues long. Trimming stripped 1 base from V and 5 bases from J, with 6 bases between.

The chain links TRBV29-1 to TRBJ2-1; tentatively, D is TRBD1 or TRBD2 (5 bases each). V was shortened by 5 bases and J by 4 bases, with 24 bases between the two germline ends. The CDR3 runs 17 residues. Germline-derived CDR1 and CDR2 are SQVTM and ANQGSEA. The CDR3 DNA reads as TGCAGCGTTAATGCCCGCAAATCGGGACCACCATACAATGAGCAGTTCTTC. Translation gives CSVNARKSGPPYNEQFF.

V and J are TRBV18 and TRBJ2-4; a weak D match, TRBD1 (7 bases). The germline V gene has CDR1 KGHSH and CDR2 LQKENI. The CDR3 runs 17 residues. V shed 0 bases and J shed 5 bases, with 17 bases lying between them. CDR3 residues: CASSPPIAGGFENIQYF. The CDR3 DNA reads TGTGCCAGCTCACCACCGATAGCAGGGGGGTTTGAAAACATTCAGTACTTC.

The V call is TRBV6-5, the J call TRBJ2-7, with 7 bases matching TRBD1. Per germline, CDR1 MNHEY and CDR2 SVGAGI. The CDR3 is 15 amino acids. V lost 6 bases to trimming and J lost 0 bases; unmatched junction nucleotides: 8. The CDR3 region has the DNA TGTGCCAGCAGCATCGACAGGGAAAGCTCCTACGAGCAGTACTTC. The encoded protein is CASSIDRESSYEQYF.

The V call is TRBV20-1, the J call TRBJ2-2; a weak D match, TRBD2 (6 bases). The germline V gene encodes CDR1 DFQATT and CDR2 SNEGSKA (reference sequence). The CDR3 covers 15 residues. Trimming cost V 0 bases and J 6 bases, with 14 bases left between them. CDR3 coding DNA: TGCAGTGCTAGAGATCCCAGGACTATCGCCGGGGAGCTGTTTTTT. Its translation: CSARDPRTIAGELFF.

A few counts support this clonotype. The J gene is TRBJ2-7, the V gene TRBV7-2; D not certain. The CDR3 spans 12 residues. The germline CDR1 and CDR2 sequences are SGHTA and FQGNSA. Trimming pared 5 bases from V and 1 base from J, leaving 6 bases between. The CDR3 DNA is TGTGCCAGCAGCCGGTATTCCTACGAGCAGTACGTC. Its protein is CASSRYSYEQYV.

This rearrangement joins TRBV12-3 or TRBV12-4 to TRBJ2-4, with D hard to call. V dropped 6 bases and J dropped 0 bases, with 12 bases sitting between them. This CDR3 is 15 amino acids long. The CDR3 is CASSLTGVAKNIQYF. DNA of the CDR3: TGTGCCAGCAGCCTCACTGGAGTAGCCAAAAACATTCAGTACTTC.

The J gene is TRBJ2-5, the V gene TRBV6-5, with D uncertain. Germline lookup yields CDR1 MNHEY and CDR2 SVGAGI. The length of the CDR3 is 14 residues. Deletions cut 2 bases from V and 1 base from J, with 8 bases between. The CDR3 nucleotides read TGTGCCAGCAGTTACGGGCGATCCCAAGAGACCCAGTACTTC. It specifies CASSYGRSQETQYF.

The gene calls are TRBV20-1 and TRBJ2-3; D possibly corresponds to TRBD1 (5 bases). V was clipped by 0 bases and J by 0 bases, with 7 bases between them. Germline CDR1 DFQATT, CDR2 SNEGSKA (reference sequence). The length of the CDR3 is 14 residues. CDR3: CSARDGASTDTQYF. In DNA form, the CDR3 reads TGCAGTGCTAGAGATGGGGCAAGCACAGATACGCAGTATTTT.